This TCR beta chain was sequenced during a study of cytomegalovirus exposure and HLA in healthy donors. While unrecorded immune exposures were likely, the donors were nominally healthy when sampled. The PCR had 60 Vbeta and 13 Jbeta primers. Using immunoSEQ multiplex PCR, the repertoire was profiled, and TCRdb retains in-frame clones only, with some absent. The sample comprises more than 85,000 clones, approximately 70% of which are singletons, and approximately 4.3% rests with the top ten. The V gene end was trimmed by 4 bases and the J gene end by 5 bases; junction bases not matched to a gene: 9. The CDR3 is 16 amino acids. Germline V CDR1 and CDR2: SEHNR, FQNEAQ (reference sequence). General observations from the study: The study flagged around 150 TCR beta chains as cytomegalovirus-associated. What TCR beta sequences reportedly achieved was accurate prediction of HLA-A and HLA-B alleles in most subjects. Later on, an analysis found that several of the most significant clusters appeared to be linked to common viral pathogens, which included parvovirus B19.

With regard to this clone: Its antigen is not known.

The sequence was obtained from a woman aged 18 to 35 in good health and CMV-seropositive. This chain connects TRBV7-9 to TRBJ2-1; 9 nucleotides match TRBD2. Sequenced: PBMCs. CDR3 in amino acids: CASSSLAGALNNEQFF. The CDR3 region has the DNA TGTGCCAGCAGCTCGTTAGCGGGAGCGCTAAACAATGAGCAGTTCTTC. Supplemented by reference TRBV7-9 and TRBJ2-1, the full variable domain reads DTGVSQNPRHKITKRGQNVTFRCDPISEHNRLYWYRQTLGQGPEFLTYFQNEAQLEKSRLLSDRFSAERPKGSFSTLEIQRTEQGDSAMYLCASSSLAGALNNEQFFGPGTRLTVL.